The rows below give T cell receptor beta chains drawn from one sample of a study of cytomegalovirus exposure and HLA in healthy donors. The method was immunoSEQ multiplex PCR; TCRdb's version includes in-frame clones alone and lacks a portion of them. The sample records 150,000 or so clones, roughly 79% being singletons. Sequencing was done on a sample of PBMCs. Receptor source: a man aged 30 to 45 in good health and CMV-seropositive. Both conserved end residues are part of each CDR3. The order of the fields is CDR3 length, J gene, D gene, clone size, V gene, CDR3 DNA, CDR3 protein. A D gene is named only where the DNA matches it firmly. Clone size is given for some rows only: seen once, a few or many times, or a class if the clone is expanded.

11	TRBJ2-7	NA	few	TRBV20-1	TGCAGTGCTAGTTCCGCCTACGAGCAGTACTTC	CSASSAYEQYF
13	TRBJ1-2	NA	once	TRBV6-5	TGTGCCAGCAGTTTTCGACAGTACTATGGCTACACCTTC	CASSFRQYYGYTF
18	TRBJ2-5	TRBD2	NA	TRBV7-2	TGTGCCAGCAGAGACGATCTAGGGACTAGCGGGGGAGTAGAGACCCAGTACTTC	CASRDDLGTSGGVETQYF
10	TRBJ1-1	TRBD1	NA	TRBV29-1	TGCAGCGTTTGGACAGGGCTAGCTTTCTTT	CSVWTGLAFF
15	TRBJ2-7	NA	NA	TRBV6-1	TGTGCCAGCAGTGACGGGTCAGGGAAGGTGTACGAGCAGTACTTC	CASSDGSGKVYEQYF
13	TRBJ2-1	NA	NA	TRBV5-6	TGTGCCAGCAGCGAATGGGCCGCCAATGAGCAGTTCTTC	CASSEWAANEQFF
14	TRBJ2-7	TRBD1	NA	TRBV5-1	TGCGCCAGCAGCCCGGGGACAGGGGACGACGAGCAGTACTTC	CASSPGTGDDEQYF
15	TRBJ2-3	TRBD2	NA	TRBV7-7	TGTGCCAGCAGCGACGGACTAGCGGGCACAGATACGCAGTATTTT	CASSDGLAGTDTQYF
13	TRBJ1-2	NA	few	TRBV10-3	TGTGCCATCAGCGCCTTTGAGGACTATGGCTACACCTTC	CAISAFEDYGYTF
13	TRBJ2-7	NA	once	TRBV28	TGTGCCAGCAGTATCCTAGGGGCGGACGAGCAGTACTTC	CASSILGADEQYF
16	TRBJ2-5	TRBD1	NA	TRBV6-4	TGTGCCAGCAGTGACTCGAGGCCAGGGGGCCGAGAGACCCAGTACTTC	CASSDSRPGGRETQYF
15	TRBJ2-3	TRBD2	NA	TRBV29-1	TGCAGCGTCCAAGGACTAGCGGGGGGGGTAGATACGCAGTATTTT	CSVQGLAGGVDTQYF
14	TRBJ1-2	NA	NA	TRBV4-1	TGCGCCAGCAGCCAAGATCTGCAGGCCTATGGCTACACCTTC	CASSQDLQAYGYTF
12	TRBJ2-3	NA	NA	TRBV7-9	TGTGCCAGCAGCTCTCAGGGGTATACGCAGTATTTT	CASSSQGYTQYF
15	TRBJ2-7	TRBD2	NA	TRBV19	TGTGCCAGTAGTATTGGACTAGCGGGATTCTACGAGCAGTACTTC	CASSIGLAGFYEQYF
13	TRBJ2-5	NA	NA	TRBV28	TGTGCCAGCAGTTCCCCTCGGGGAGAGACCCAGTACTTC	CASSSPRGETQYF
15	TRBJ2-7	NA	NA	TRBV7-9	TGTGCCAGCAGCTTGGGACACTTGAGCTCCTACGAGCAGTACTTC	CASSLGHLSSYEQYF
17	TRBJ2-1	TRBD2	NA	TRBV4-1	TGCGCCAGCAGCCAAGCTCCGGGACTAGACGGGCCCAATGAGCAATTCTTC	CASSQAPGLDGPNEQFF
17	TRBJ2-1	TRBD2	NA	TRBV19	TGTGCCAGTAGCCCTCGTGGGGGACTAGCGGGAGGTGGTGAGCAGTTCTTC	CASSPRGGLAGGGEQFF
13	TRBJ2-1	TRBD2	NA	TRBV27	TGTGCCAGCAGGGGACTAGCGGGAGATGAGCAGTTCTTC	CASRGLAGDEQFF
14	TRBJ1-2	TRBD1	NA	TRBV19	TGTGCCAGTAGAAGACAGGGCGGGAAATATGGCTACACCTTC	CASRRQGGKYGYTF
16	TRBJ1-4	NA	NA	TRBV4-2	TGTGCCAGCAGCCAAGAACCGGAGGGGACTAATGAAAAACTGTTTTTT	CASSQEPEGTNEKLFF
15	TRBJ2-1	TRBD2	few	TRBV6-5	TGTGCCACGTCCCGGGAAATAGCGGGGTACAATGAGCAGTTCTTC	CATSREIAGYNEQFF
13	TRBJ1-6	NA	NA	TRBV27	TGTGCCAGCAGTGAAGGGGGAAATTCACCCCTCCACTTT	CASSEGGNSPLHF
15	TRBJ2-1	NA	NA	TRBV28	TGTGCCAGTTTCCCCGGACTTCCCTCATACCATGAGCAGTTCTTC	CASFPGLPSYHEQFF
17	TRBJ1-2	TRBD1	NA	TRBV7-8	TGTGCCAGCAGCTTAGTTCCTCCGGGACAGGGTGGTTCTGGCTACACCTTC	CASSLVPPGQGGSGYTF
14	TRBJ2-2	NA	NA	TRBV18	TGTGCCAGCTCAGAGAACAGGGATACCGGGGAGCTGTTTTTT	CASSENRDTGELFF
15	TRBJ1-4	NA	NA	TRBV5-1	TGCGCCAGCAGCTTGGCCAGTGGGGCGGAGGAAAAACTGTTTTTT	CASSLASGAEEKLFF
13	TRBJ2-5	TRBD2	NA	TRBV29-1	TGCAGCGCTCTAGCGGGGGGGAAAGAGACCCAGTACTTC	CSALAGGKETQYF
16	TRBJ2-5	TRBD2	NA	TRBV27	TGTGCCAGCAGTTTGATCGGGACTAGCGGGAGAGAGACCCAGTACTTC	CASSLIGTSGRETQYF
14	TRBJ1-2	NA	NA	TRBV7-2	TGTGCCAGCAGCTTAGCCAGTGCCGCCTATGGCTACACCTTC	CASSLASAAYGYTF
16	TRBJ1-5	TRBD1	NA	TRBV18	TGTGCCAGCTCACCGGGAACAGGGGGCAGGGATCAGCCCCAGCATTTT	CASSPGTGGRDQPQHF
18	TRBJ2-1	TRBD2	NA	TRBV15	TGTGCCACCAGCCTCCTGCTAGCGGGCCCCACCACCTACAATGAGCAGTTCTTC	CATSLLLAGPTTYNEQFF
15	TRBJ2-3	NA	NA	TRBV29-1	TGCAGCGTTGCCTCTCCTAAGGGGAGCACAGATACGCAGTATTTT	CSVASPKGSTDTQYF
16	TRBJ2-5	TRBD2	NA	TRBV7-2	TGTGCCAGCAGCTACGGACTAGCGGGGGGCGGAGAGACCCAGTACTTC	CASSYGLAGGGETQYF
16	TRBJ2-7	TRBD2	NA	TRBV15	TGTGCCATCAGCAGAGAGGGGCTAGCGGGATCCTACGAGCAGTACTTC	CAISREGLAGSYEQYF
15	TRBJ1-3	NA	NA	TRBV28	TGTGCCAGCAGTTTGCTGGGAGGAACCGGAAACACCATATATTTT	CASSLLGGTGNTIYF
15	TRBJ2-1	TRBD1	NA	TRBV6-5	TGTGCCAGCAGTTCCGTCCCGGGACAGGGCGATGAGCAGTTCTTC	CASSSVPGQGDEQFF
15	TRBJ2-5	TRBD1	once	TRBV28	TGTGCCAGCAGCCGGTCAGGGACAGGGGAAGGGACCCAGTACTTC	CASSRSGTGEGTQYF
15	TRBJ2-5	TRBD2	NA	TRBV27	TGTGCCAGCAGTTACCGGGGACTACCAGGGGAGACCCAGTACTTC	CASSYRGLPGETQYF
15	TRBJ2-1	TRBD1	NA	TRBV4-1	TGCGCCAGCAGCCATTTGACAGGGACCGGGAATGAGCAGTTCTTC	CASSHLTGTGNEQFF
16	TRBJ1-2	NA	NA	TRBV27	TGTGCCAGCAGTTCCCATCCGACAGGCCCCTACTATGGCTACACCTTC	CASSSHPTGPYYGYTF
17	TRBJ1-2	TRBD1	NA	TRBV16	TGTGCCAGCAGCCAAGACAGGGGGTTTGCAACCTACTATGGCTACACCTTC	CASSQDRGFATYYGYTF
12	TRBJ1-2	TRBD1	NA	TRBV6-1	TGTGCCAGCAGTAGGGGACAGACTGGCTACACCTTC	CASSRGQTGYTF
15	TRBJ2-5	TRBD2	NA	TRBV5-4	TGTGCCAGCAACGGGAGGGGCGGACCTCAAGAGACCCAGTACTTC	CASNGRGGPQETQYF
15	TRBJ2-3	TRBD2	NA	TRBV6-6	TGTGCCAGCAGCTCCAAGACGGGGGGGTCAGATACGCAGTATTTT	CASSSKTGGSDTQYF
14	TRBJ2-5	NA	NA	TRBV2	TGTGCCAGCTCCGTCCGACAGGATGGAGAGACCCAGTACTTC	CASSVRQDGETQYF
19	TRBJ1-3	NA	NA	TRBV11-2	TGTGCCAGCAGCTCGTTCCCAGGTCCCGATATATACTCTGGAAACACCATATATTTT	CASSSFPGPDIYSGNTIYF
14	TRBJ1-1	NA	once	TRBV25-1	TGTGCCACACAAAGGGCGGGGCCGAACACTGAAGCTTTCTTT	CATQRAGPNTEAFF
12	TRBJ2-2	NA	once	TRBV7-6	TGTGCCAGCAGGACTAGTACTGGGGAGCTGTTTTTT	CASRTSTGELFF
15	TRBJ1-1	TRBD1	NA	TRBV6-5	TGTGCCAGCAAACGTTTTGGGACAGGGGCCACTGAAGCTTTCTTT	CASKRFGTGATEAFF
14	TRBJ1-5	TRBD1	NA	TRBV19	TGTGCCAGTAGTACCACAGGGGGTCATCAGCCCCAGCATTTT	CASSTTGGHQPQHF